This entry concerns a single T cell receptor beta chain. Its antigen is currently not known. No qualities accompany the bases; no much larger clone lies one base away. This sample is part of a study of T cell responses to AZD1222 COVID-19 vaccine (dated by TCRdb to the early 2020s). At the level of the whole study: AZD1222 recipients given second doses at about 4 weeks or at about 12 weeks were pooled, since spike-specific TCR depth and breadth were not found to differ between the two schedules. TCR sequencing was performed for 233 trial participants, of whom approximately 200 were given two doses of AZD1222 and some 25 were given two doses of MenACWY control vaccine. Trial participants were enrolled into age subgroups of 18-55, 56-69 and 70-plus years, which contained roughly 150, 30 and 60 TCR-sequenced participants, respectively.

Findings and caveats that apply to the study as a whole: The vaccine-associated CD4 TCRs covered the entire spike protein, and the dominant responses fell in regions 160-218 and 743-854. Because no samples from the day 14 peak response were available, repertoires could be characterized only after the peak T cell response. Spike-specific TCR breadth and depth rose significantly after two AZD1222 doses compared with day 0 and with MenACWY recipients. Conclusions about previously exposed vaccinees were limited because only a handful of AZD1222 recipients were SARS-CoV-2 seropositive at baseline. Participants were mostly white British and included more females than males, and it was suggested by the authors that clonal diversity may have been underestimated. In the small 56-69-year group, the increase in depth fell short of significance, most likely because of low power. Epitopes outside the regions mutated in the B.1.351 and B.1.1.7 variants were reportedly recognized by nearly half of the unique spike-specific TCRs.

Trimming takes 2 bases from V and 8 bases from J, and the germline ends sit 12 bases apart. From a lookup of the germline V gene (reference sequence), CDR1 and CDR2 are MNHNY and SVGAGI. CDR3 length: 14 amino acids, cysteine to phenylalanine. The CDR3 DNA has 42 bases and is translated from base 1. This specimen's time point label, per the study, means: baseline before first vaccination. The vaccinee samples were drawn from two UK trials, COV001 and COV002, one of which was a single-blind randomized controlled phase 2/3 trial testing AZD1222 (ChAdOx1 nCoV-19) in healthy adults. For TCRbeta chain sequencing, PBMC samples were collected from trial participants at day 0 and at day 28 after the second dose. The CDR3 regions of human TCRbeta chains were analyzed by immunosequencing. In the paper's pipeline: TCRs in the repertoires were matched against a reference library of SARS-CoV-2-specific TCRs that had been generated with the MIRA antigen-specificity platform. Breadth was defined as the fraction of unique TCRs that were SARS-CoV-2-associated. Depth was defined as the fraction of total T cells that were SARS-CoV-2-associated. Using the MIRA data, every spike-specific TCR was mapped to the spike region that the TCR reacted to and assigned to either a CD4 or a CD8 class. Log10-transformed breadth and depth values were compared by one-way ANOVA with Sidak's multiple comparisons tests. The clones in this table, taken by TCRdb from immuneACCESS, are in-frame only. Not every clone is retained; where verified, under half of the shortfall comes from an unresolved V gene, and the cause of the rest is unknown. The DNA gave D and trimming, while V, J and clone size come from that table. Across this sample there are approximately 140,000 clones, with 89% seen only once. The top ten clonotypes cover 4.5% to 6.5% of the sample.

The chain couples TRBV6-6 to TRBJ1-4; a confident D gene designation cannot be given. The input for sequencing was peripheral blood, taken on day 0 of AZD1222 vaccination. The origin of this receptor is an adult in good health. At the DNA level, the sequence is TGTGCCAGCAGTTACGGGAGGGTTAGCGAAAAACTGTTTTTT. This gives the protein CASSYGRVSEKLFF.